This TCR beta chain was recovered during a study of tumor-infiltrating lymphocytes in primary liver carcinoma. Points from the study as a whole: Tumor top-250-clone fractions significantly exceeded those of blood (p = 0.039).

With a constant-region primer, TCR beta cDNA was made from about 0.55 ug of total RNA. Sequencing libraries for TCR beta derived from three nested multiplex PCR rounds that used slightly modified ARM-PCR. MiXCR, run by TCRdb on the multiplex PCR reads, gives a single entry per CDR3 protein. There are about 200,000 distinct CDR3 sequences in the sample; 65% occur only once, and roughly 6.8% lies in the top ten. With respect to this clonotype: The antigen is unknown. The junction does not match germline at one end; this may be a read error.

Germline DNA was extracted alongside blood RNA, which was obtained from unsorted whole blood. Preoperatively, 4 to 5 milliliters of peripheral blood were collected. Sequenced material: peripheral blood. The receptor was isolated from a woman aged 60 to 75 with primary liver carcinoma and hepatitis B virus infection.

CDR3 residues: CASSKGTSIEIQYF. CDR3 bases: TGTGCCAGCAGCAAGGGGACATCCATAGAGATCCAGTACTTC. V usage is TRBV11-2 and J usage is TRBJ2-5; TRBD1 might be the D (6 bases). The CDR3 has 14 residues. CDR1 is SGHAT and CDR2 is FQNNGV in the germline V gene.